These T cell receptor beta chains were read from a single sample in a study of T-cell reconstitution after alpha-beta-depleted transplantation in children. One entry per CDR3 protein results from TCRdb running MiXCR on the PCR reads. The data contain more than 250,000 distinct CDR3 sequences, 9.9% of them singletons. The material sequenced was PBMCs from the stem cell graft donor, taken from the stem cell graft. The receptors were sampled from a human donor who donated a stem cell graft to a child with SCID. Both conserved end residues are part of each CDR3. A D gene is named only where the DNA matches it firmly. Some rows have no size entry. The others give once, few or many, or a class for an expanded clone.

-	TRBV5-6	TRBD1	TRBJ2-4	CASSSEPGTGPKNIQYF	TGTGCCAGCAGCTCGGAACCCGGGACAGGGCCAAAAAACATTCAGTACTTC
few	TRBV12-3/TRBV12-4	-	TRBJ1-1	CASNLQGGRTEAFF	TGTGCCAGCAACCTACAGGGAGGGAGGACTGAAGCTTTCTTT
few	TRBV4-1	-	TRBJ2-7	CASSANPSEQYF	TGCGCCAGCAGCGCGAACCCCTCAGAGCAGTACTTC
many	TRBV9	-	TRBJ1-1	CASSAGTLGDTEAFF	TGTGCCAGCAGCGCCGGGACTCTGGGGGACACTGAAGCTTTCTTT
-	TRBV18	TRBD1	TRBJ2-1	CASSPQDRSSYNEQFF	TGTGCCAGCTCACCGCAGGACAGGAGCTCCTACAATGAGCAGTTCTTC
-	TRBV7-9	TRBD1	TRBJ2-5	CASSQQGQAGETQYF	TGTGCCAGCAGCCAACAGGGACAGGCGGGGGAGACCCAGTACTTC
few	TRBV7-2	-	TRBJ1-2	CASINAPPRPYGYTF	TGTGCCAGCATCAATGCTCCGCCAAGACCCTATGGCTACACCTTC
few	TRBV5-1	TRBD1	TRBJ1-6	CASSMDRSLNLHF	TGCGCCAGCAGCATGGACAGGTCACTAAACCTCCACTTT
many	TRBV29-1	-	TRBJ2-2	CSVSDRAGYTGELFF	TGCAGCGTTTCGGACCGGGCGGGGTACACCGGGGAGCTGTTTTTT
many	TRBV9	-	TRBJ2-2	CASSVVGGNTGELFF	TGTGCCAGCAGCGTAGTAGGCGGAAACACCGGGGAGCTGTTTTTT
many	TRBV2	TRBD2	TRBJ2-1	CASSTSGGNYNEQFF	TGTGCCAGCAGTACTAGCGGGGGGAACTACAATGAGCAGTTCTTC
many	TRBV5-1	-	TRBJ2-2	CASRAAVLAGELFF	TGCGCCAGCAGAGCCGCAGTATTGGCCGGGGAGCTGTTTTTT
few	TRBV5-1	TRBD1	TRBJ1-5	CASSLTGTGGNQPQHF	TGCGCCAGCAGTCTGACCGGGACAGGGGGCAATCAGCCCCAGCATTTT
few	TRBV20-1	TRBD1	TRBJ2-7	CSASRMGADRGIYEQYF	TGCAGTGCTAGTCGTATGGGGGCCGACAGGGGAATCTACGAGCAGTACTTC
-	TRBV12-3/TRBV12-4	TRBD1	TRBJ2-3	CASSLGAGGMTDTQYF	TGTGCCAGCAGTTTAGGGGCAGGGGGTATGACAGATACGCAGTATTTT
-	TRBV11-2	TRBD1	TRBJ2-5	CASSVGTGGRETQYF	TGTGCCAGCAGCGTCGGGACAGGGGGAAGGGAGACCCAGTACTTC
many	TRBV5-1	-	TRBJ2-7	CASTTGGSYEQYF	TGCGCCAGCACCACCGGAGGGTCCTACGAGCAGTACTTC
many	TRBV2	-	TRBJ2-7	CASRGAYEQYF	TGTGCCAGCCGCGGGGCCTACGAGCAGTACTTC
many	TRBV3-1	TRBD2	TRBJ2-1	CASSQDRASGGGHEQFF	TGTGCCAGCAGCCAAGATCGGGCTAGCGGGGGGGGGCATGAGCAGTTCTTC
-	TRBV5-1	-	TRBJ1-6	CASSLESLGNSTLHF	TGCGCCAGCAGCTTGGAATCTTTGGGTAATTCAACCCTCCACTTT
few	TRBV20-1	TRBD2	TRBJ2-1	CSAIGLAGENNEQFF	TGCAGTGCTATCGGACTAGCGGGGGAGAACAATGAGCAGTTCTTC
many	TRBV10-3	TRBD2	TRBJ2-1	CAISPNPPSGGADEQFF	TGTGCCATCAGCCCGAACCCCCCTAGCGGGGGGGCGGACGAGCAGTTCTTC
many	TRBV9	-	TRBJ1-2	CASSGDGVYGYTF	TGTGCCAGCAGCGGGGACGGAGTATATGGCTACACCTTC
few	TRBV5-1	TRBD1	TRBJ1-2	CASSSSGGGYTF	TGCGCCAGCAGCTCATCAGGGGGCGGCTACACCTTC
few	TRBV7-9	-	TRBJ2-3	CASSYPAISTDTQYF	TGTGCCAGCAGCTACCCGGCGATTAGCACAGATACGCAGTATTTT
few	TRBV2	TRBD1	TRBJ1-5	CASSEVRGPGQPQHF	TGTGCCAGCAGTGAAGTCAGGGGGCCTGGTCAGCCCCAGCATTTT
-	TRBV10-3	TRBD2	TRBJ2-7	CAISDPGTSSSYEQYF	TGTGCCATCAGTGACCCCGGGACTAGTAGCTCCTACGAGCAGTACTTC
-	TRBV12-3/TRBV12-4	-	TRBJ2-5	CASSLTRLETQYF	TGTGCCAGCAGTCTGACGCGATTAGAGACCCAGTACTTC
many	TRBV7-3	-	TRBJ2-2	CASSYSVMTGELFF	TGTGCCAGCAGCTATAGTGTTATGACCGGGGAGCTGTTTTTT
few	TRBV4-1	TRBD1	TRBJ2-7	CASSQIFSGTGNNEQYF	TGCGCCAGCAGCCAAATATTTTCCGGGACAGGGAACAACGAGCAGTACTTC
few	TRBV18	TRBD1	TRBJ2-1	CASTQGGTYNEQFF	TGTGCCAGCACACAGGGGGGCACCTACAATGAGCAGTTCTTC
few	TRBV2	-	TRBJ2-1	CASTTPRGSYNEQFF	TGTGCCAGCACCACTCCGCGGGGCAGCTACAATGAGCAGTTCTTC
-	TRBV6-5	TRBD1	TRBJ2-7	CASSPLGDRGLYEQYF	TGTGCCAGCAGCCCCCTCGGGGACAGGGGATTATACGAGCAGTACTTC
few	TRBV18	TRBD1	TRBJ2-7	CASSPLGTGAYEQYF	TGTGCCAGCTCACCACTTGGGACAGGGGCCTACGAGCAGTACTTC
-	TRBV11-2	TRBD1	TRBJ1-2	CASSSQQGAGNYGYTF	TGTGCCAGCAGCTCACAACAGGGGGCCGGGAACTATGGCTACACCTTC
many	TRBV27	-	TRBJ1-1	CASSLGRGDEAFF	TGTGCCAGCAGTTTAGGCAGGGGTGATGAAGCTTTCTTT
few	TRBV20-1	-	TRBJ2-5	CSAPWAGERTQYF	TGCAGTGCTCCATGGGCCGGGGAGCGGACCCAGTACTTC
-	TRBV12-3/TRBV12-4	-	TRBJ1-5	CASSSLGVTQPQHF	TGTGCCAGCAGTTCCCTCGGGGTTACTCAGCCCCAGCATTTT
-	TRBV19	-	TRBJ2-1	CASSIGPGLSYNEQFF	TGTGCCAGTAGTATTGGCCCGGGGCTCTCCTACAATGAGCAGTTCTTC
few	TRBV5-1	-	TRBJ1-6	CASSLEGDSPLHF	TGCGCCAGCAGCTTGGAGGGGGACTCACCCCTCCACTTT
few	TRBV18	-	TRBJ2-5	CASSPRGQGAFETQYF	TGTGCCAGCTCACCACGAGGGCAGGGAGCTTTCGAGACCCAGTACTTC
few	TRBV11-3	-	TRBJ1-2	CASSLGGPLSNYGYTF	TGTGCCAGCAGCTTAGGGGGCCCCTTATCTAACTATGGCTACACCTTC
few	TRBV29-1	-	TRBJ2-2	CSVGGGITGELFF	TGCAGCGTTGGAGGGGGAATCACCGGGGAGCTGTTTTTT
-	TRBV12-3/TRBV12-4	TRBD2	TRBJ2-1	CASRVTGGSGYNEQFF	TGTGCCAGCAGAGTTACGGGAGGTAGCGGGTACAATGAGCAGTTCTTC
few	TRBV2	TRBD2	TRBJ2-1	CAKSGTTYNEQFF	TGTGCCAAATCCGGGACTACTTACAATGAGCAGTTCTTC
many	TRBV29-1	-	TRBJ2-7	CSVEGGGAASYEQYF	TGCAGCGTTGAGGGGGGAGGCGCCGCTTCGTACGAGCAGTACTTC
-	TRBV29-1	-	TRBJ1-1	CSVAGGLRAEAFF	TGCAGCGTGGCCGGGGGGCTGCGGGCTGAAGCTTTCTTT
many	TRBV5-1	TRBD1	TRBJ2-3	CASSLAQGSTDTQYF	TGCGCCAGCAGCTTGGCACAGGGGAGCACAGATACGCAGTATTTT
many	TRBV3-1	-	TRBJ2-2	CASSLSGGTGELFF	TGTGCCAGCAGCCTTTCCGGCGGCACCGGGGAGCTGTTTTTT
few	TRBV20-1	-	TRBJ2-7	CSGTGPPLSYEQYF	TGCAGTGGTACCGGGCCACCGCTCTCCTACGAGCAGTACTTC
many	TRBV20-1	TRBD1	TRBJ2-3	CSALDVRGRTDTQYF	TGCAGTGCTCTAGATGTCAGGGGGCGCACAGATACGCAGTATTTT
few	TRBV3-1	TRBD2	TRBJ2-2	CASSRMPGGTGELFF	TGTGCCAGCAGCCGGATGCCGGGGGGAACCGGGGAGCTGTTTTTT
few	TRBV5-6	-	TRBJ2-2	CASSLVADPGELFF	TGTGCCAGCAGCTTGGTGGCGGATCCGGGGGAGCTGTTTTTT
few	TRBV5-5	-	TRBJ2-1	CASSLWQSYNEQFF	TGTGCCAGCAGCTTGTGGCAGAGTTACAATGAGCAGTTCTTC
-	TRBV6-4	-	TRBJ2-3	CASSDSGATDTQYF	TGTGCCAGCAGTGACTCGGGGGCCACAGATACGCAGTATTTT
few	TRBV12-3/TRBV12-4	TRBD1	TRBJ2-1	CASSAPGQGNFYNEQFF	TGTGCCAGCAGTGCCCCCGGACAGGGGAACTTTTACAATGAGCAGTTCTTC
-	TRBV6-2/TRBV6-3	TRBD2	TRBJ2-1	CASSSEAGGLEQFF	TGTGCCAGCAGTTCCGAAGCGGGGGGGCTTGAGCAGTTCTTC